This T cell receptor (beta chain) is from a study of PD-1 blockade in mismatch repair-deficient tumors. The CDR3 length is 12 residues. CDR1 and CDR2 (germline): LGHNT, FRNRAP. V lost 5 bases and J 6 bases, leaving 10 bases between the germline ends. Sequencing used immunoSEQ multiplex PCR; TCRdb keeps in-frame clones, though not all of them. The sample includes some 110,000 clones, about three quarters of them seen just once. The sequenced sample was peripheral blood, obtained roughly 60 weeks after starting pembrolizumab. V gene TRBV12-5 combines with J gene TRBJ1-1; TRBD1 is a possible D gene (5 bases). This TCR came from an adult with mismatch repair-deficient cancer. In DNA, the CDR3 is TGTGCTAGTGGTCTGGGGGTCTCTGAAGCTTTCTTT. It codes for CASGLGVSEAFF.